The clone carrying this TCR beta chain was seen a handful of times. This entry is derived from a study of beta chain features in type 1 diabetes. Sequenced material consisted of expressed TCRB transcripts (all of the isolated RNA was reverse transcribed). Sequencing was performed with immunoSEQ multiplex PCR; in TCRdb, only in-frame clones are kept and a portion is missing. The sample lists roughly 230,000 clones, around 9.6% occurring once. The CDR3 extends over 14 amino acids. Germline loops: CDR1 MNHNS, CDR2 SASEGT. The V gene lost 8 bases and the J gene lost 7 bases, with 15 bases spanning the gap.

This sequence originates from a woman younger than 35 in good health. The V call is TRBV6-1, the J call TRBJ1-6; possible D gene TRBD1, 5 bases. The specimen was naive CD4+ T cells from blood. The CDR3 coding sequence is TGTGCCAGCTCCAGAGATCAGGGAAATTCACCCCTCCACTTT. Translating gives CASSRDQGNSPLHF.